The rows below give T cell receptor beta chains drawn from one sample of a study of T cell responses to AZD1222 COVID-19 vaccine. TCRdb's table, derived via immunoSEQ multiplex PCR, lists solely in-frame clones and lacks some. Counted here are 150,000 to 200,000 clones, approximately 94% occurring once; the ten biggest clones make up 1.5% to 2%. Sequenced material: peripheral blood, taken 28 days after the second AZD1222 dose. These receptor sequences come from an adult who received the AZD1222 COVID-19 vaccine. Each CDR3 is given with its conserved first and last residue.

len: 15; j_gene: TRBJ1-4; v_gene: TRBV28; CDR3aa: CASSPTGGPYEKLFF
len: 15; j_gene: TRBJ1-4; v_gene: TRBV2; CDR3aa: CASSGPGQFNEKLFF
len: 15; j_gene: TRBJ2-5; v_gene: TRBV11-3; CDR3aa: CASSQTGVGSETQYF
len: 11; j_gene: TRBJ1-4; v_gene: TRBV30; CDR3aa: CAWTRNEKLFF
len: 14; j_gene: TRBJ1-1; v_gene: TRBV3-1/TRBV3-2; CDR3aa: CASSHGGLNTEAFF
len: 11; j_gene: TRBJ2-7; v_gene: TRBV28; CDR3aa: CASRDHYEQYF
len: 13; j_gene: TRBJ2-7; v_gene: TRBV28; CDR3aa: CASSKVGRIEQYF
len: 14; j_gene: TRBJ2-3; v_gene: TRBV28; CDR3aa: CASSRPHSRDTQYF
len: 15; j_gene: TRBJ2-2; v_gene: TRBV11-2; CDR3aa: CASSLIGQGTGELFF
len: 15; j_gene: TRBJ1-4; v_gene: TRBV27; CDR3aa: CASSLRRGRGEKLFF
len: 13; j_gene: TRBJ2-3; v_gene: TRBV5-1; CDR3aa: CASSLEVGDTQYF
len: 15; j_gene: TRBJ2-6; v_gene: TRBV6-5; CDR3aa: CASITGTTGANVLTF
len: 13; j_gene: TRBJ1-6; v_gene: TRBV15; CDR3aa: CATSRGAASPLHF
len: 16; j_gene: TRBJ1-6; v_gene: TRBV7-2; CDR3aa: CASSLVWTGGNSPLHF
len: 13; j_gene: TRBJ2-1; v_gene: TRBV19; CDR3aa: CASSATGSVEQFF
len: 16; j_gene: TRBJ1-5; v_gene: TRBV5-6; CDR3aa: CASSYQNPFGNQPQHF
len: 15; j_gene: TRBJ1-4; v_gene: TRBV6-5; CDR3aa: CASSASPEQNEKLFF
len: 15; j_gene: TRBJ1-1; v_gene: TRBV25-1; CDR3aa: CASSTQTGVVTEAFF